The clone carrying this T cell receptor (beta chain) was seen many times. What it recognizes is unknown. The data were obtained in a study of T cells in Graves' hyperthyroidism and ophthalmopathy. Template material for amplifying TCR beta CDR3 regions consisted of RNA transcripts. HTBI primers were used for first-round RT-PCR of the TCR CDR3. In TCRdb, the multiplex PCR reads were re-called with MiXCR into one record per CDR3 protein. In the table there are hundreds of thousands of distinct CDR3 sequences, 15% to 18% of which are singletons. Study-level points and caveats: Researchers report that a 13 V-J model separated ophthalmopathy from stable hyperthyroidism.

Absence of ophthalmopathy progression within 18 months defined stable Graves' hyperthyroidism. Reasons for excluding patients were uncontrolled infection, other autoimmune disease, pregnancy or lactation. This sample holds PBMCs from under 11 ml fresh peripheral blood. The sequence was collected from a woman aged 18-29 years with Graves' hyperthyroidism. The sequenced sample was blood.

In DNA, the CDR3 is TGCAGTGCTTCAAGCGGGACAGGTTACAATGAGCAGTTCTTC. Translated, it gives CSASSGTGYNEQFF. The J gene is TRBJ2-1, the V gene TRBV20-1; the D gene is possibly TRBD1 (8 bases). Between the trimmed V and J ends, which lost 5 bases and 4 bases, there was a span of 15 bases. From germline, CDR1 is DFQATT and CDR2 SNEGSKA (reference sequence). The CDR3 consists of 14 residues.